A selection of T cell receptor beta chains follows, all from one sample in a study of graft-versus-host responses after intestinal transplantation. The method was immunoSEQ multiplex PCR; TCRdb's version includes in-frame clones alone and lacks a portion of them. The data show about 57,000 clones, about 87% seen once. The sample in question was PBMCs, obtained 26 days after transplant. These receptors were collected from a human patient who received an intestinal transplant, so some T cells may come from the graft donor. CDR3s include the opening cysteine and the closing phenylalanine or tryptophan. D genes are given only for firm matches. Size is stated for part of the rows, as once, few or many counts, or as a class when the clone is expanded.

TRBV27	-	-	TRBJ1-6	16	CASSLRSRLSNSPLHF	TGTGCCAGCAGTCTGAGATCGAGACTTTCAAATTCACCCCTCCACTTT
TRBV29-1	-	-	TRBJ1-1	14	CSVGGRAAPTEAFF	TGCAGCGTTGGGGGCAGGGCGGCGCCCACTGAAGCTTTCTTT
TRBV7-7	-	-	TRBJ2-3	13	CASSSDSWDTQYF	TGTGCTAGCAGCTCGGACTCATGGGATACGCAGTATTTT
TRBV5-1	-	-	TRBJ1-1	12	CATRTGGLEAFF	TGCGCCACCCGGACGGGGGGGTTAGAAGCTTTCTTT
TRBV6-5	-	TRBD1	TRBJ2-2	14	CASSYGQGSGGLFF	TGTGCCAGCAGTTACGGACAGGGGTCCGGGGGGCTGTTTTTT
TRBV27	-	TRBD1	TRBJ1-5	16	CASSIIRDRVVQPQHF	TGTGCCAGCAGTATAATCCGGGACAGGGTAGTCCAGCCCCAGCATTTT
TRBV11-2	-	TRBD1	TRBJ2-1	14	CASSSARGYNEQFF	TGTGCCAGCAGCTCTGCCAGGGGGTACAATGAGCAGTTCTTC
TRBV28	-	-	TRBJ2-1	12	CASSFQGGEQFF	TGTGCCAGCAGTTTTCAGGGGGGAGAGCAGTTCTTC
TRBV7-2	-	-	TRBJ2-2	15	CASSLLPVDTGELFF	TGTGCCAGCAGCTTACTACCCGTCGACACCGGGGAGCTGTTTTTT
TRBV6-1	-	-	TRBJ2-5	15	CASSGSSSVQETQYF	TGTGCCAGCAGTGGTAGTAGCAGCGTCCAAGAGACCCAGTACTTC
TRBV13	-	-	TRBJ1-1	12	CASSLYATEAFF	TGTGCCAGCAGCTTATACGCGACTGAAGCTTTCTTT
TRBV6-1	-	-	TRBJ2-1	12	CASSRGNNEQFF	TGTGCCAGCTCACGGGGGAACAATGAGCAGTTCTTC
TRBV5-1	once	TRBD1	TRBJ2-1	15	CASSKGTGGVNEQFF	TGCGCCAGCAGCAAAGGGACAGGGGGCGTGAATGAGCAGTTCTTC
TRBV5-4	-	-	TRBJ2-7	16	CASSLSNGVSSYEQYF	TGTGCCAGCAGCTTGTCGAACGGGGTGAGCTCCTACGAGCAGTACTTC
TRBV5-1	-	-	TRBJ1-1	13	CASSLTLNTEAFF	TGCGCCAGCAGCTTAACACTGAACACTGAAGCTTTCTTT
TRBV9	-	TRBD2	TRBJ2-1	14	CASSSGLAGGEQFF	TGTGCCAGCAGCTCCGGACTAGCGGGGGGTGAGCAGTTCTTC
TRBV2	-	-	TRBJ2-7	11	CASSGLDEQYF	TGTGCCAGCAGTGGACTGGACGAGCAGTACTTC
TRBV4-1	-	-	TRBJ1-4	15	CASSQGTGINEKLFF	TGCGCCAGCAGCCAGGGGACTGGTATTAATGAAAAACTGTTTTTT
TRBV19	-	TRBD1	TRBJ1-6	14	CASSIVTGGSPLHF	TGTGCCAGTAGTATAGTAACAGGGGGGTCACCCCTCCACTTT
TRBV10-3	-	TRBD2	TRBJ2-3	17	CAITKETSGALTDTQYF	TGTGCCATCACCAAGGAGACTAGCGGGGCCCTCACAGATACGCAGTATTTT
TRBV7-9	-	TRBD1	TRBJ1-4	17	CASSLGGRGQTNEKLFF	TGTGCCAGCAGCTTAGGAGGCAGGGGGCAGACTAATGAAAAACTGTTTTTT
TRBV13	-	TRBD2	TRBJ2-1	17	CASSLSWSSGGRDEQFF	TGTGCCAGCAGCTTAAGCTGGAGTAGCGGGGGGAGGGATGAGCAGTTCTTC
TRBV11-2	-	-	TRBJ2-1	12	CASSPPTDEQFF	TGTGCCAGCAGCCCTCCCACGGATGAGCAGTTCTTC
TRBV5-8	-	-	TRBJ2-5	16	CASSLDIRGGQETQYF	TGTGCCAGCAGCTTGGACATCAGGGGTGGGCAAGAGACCCAGTACTTC
TRBV28	-	-	TRBJ1-2	14	CASSPSGGGYGYTF	TGTGCCAGCAGTCCCTCGGGGGGAGGCTATGGCTACACCTTC
TRBV30	-	TRBD1	TRBJ2-7	12	CAWGRTGNEQYF	TGTGCCTGGGGTAGGACAGGGAACGAGCAGTACTTC
TRBV5-8	-	TRBD2	TRBJ2-3	13	CASSLGRGDTQYF	TGTGCCAGCAGCCTCGGGAGGGGAGATACGCAGTATTTT
TRBV10-3	-	TRBD2	TRBJ2-1	15	CAIRTSGSPPNEQFF	TGTGCCATCAGGACTAGCGGGAGCCCTCCCAATGAGCAGTTCTTC
TRBV7-2	-	-	TRBJ1-2	13	CASSPANNYGYTF	TGTGCCAGCAGCCCAGCGAACAACTATGGCTACACCTTC